One sample yielded the 12 T cell receptor beta chains listed below, sequenced in a study of blood T cell repertoires in COVID-19. Clones were read by immunoSEQ multiplex PCR, and TCRdb kept only the in-frame ones, dropping some. The sample lists about 150,000 clones, around 80% occurring once. Source material: PBMCs or T cells enriched from blood (not recorded which). Receptor source: a man in his fifties who had recovered from COVID-19.

J is TRBJ1-5 and V is TRBV19; 9 nucleotides agree with TRBD1. V lost 5 bases and J lost 6; bases outside the gene matches: 8. CDR3 length: 15 amino acids. The germline V gene has CDR1 LNHDA and CDR2 SQIVND (reference sequence). CDR3 nucleotide sequence: TGTGCCAGTAGTCGCCAACAGGGGGCGGGTCAGCCCCAGCATTTT. Its translation is CASSRQQGAGQPQHF.

The rearrangement joins TRBV7-8 to TRBJ1-1; TRBD1 agrees at 7 bases. The ends lost 3 bases at V and 6 bases at J; junction bases unmatched: 7. This CDR3 spans 14 amino acids. The germline gives CDR1 SGHVS, CDR2 FQNEAQ. Written as DNA, the CDR3 is TGTGCCAGCAGCTTTTCTAGGGGGCTTGCTGAAGCTTTCTTT. It yields the protein CASSFSRGLAEAFF. The variable domain in full, completed from reference TRBV7-8 and TRBJ1-1, reads GAGVSQSPRYKVAKRGQDVALRCDPISGHVSLFWYQQALGQGPEFLTYFQNEAQLDKSGLPSDRFFAERPEGSVSTLKIQRTQQEDSAVYLCASSFSRGLAEAFFGQGTRLTVV.

The chain carries TRBV7-9 and TRBJ1-4; the D gene is possibly TRBD1 (5 bases). The V gene lost 4 bases and the J gene lost 5 bases, with 14 bases spanning the gap. The CDR3 spans 15 residues. CDR1 and CDR2 from the germline V gene are SEHNR and FQNEAQ (reference sequence). CDR3 region: CASSSTLQANEKLFF. CDR3 DNA: TGTGCCAGCAGCTCCACCTTACAGGCAAATGAAAAACTGTTTTTT.

The CDR3 sequence is CASRGRTLSNYGYTF. The CDR3 coding sequence is TGTGCCAGTAGAGGCAGGACTCTATCTAACTATGGCTACACCTTC. The chain couples TRBV19 to TRBJ1-2; no firm D call. V was shortened by 6 bases and J by 0 bases, with 14 bases between the two germline ends. CDR3 size: 15 residues. Per the germline V gene, CDR1 is LNHDA and CDR2 is SQIVND (reference sequence).

This clone was seen once. This chain links TRBV7-9 with TRBJ2-3; a possible D gene is TRBD2 (7 bases). Germline V gene lookup returns CDR1 SEHNR and CDR2 FQNEAQ (reference sequence). The CDR3 consists of 15 residues. V lost 1 base to trimming and J lost 4 bases, with 12 bases between them. CDR3 DNA sequence: TGTGCCAGCAGCTTAGGGGGCGGGGGCGCAGATACGCAGTATTTT. Its protein product is CASSLGGGGADTQYF.

The CDR3 spells CASMDSRGTNTGELFF. In DNA form, the CDR3 reads TGTGCCAGCATGGACAGCCGTGGGACGAACACCGGGGAGCTGTTTTTT. This chain joins TRBV4-2 and TRBJ2-2; a possible D gene is TRBD1 (6 bases). This CDR3 has 16 amino acids. Trimming removed 7 bases at V and 0 bases at J, with 15 bases between. Germline CDR1 is LGHNA and CDR2 is YNFKEQ.

Here the CDR3 reads CASSTGQAVTEAFF. Written as DNA, the CDR3 is TGTGCCAGCAGCACAGGACAGGCGGTCACTGAAGCTTTCTTT. The chain recombines TRBV7-2 with TRBJ1-1; the match to TRBD1 covers 7 bases. CDR3 length: 14 amino acids. V lost 5 bases to trimming and J lost 4 bases; unmatched junction nucleotides: 7. From germline, CDR1 is SGHTA and CDR2 FQGNSA.

This clone was found a few times. The chain is built from TRBV6-5 and TRBJ1-2, with D unclear. The CDR3 runs to 11 residues. V was clipped by 2 bases and J by 13 bases, with 11 bases between them. The V gene's germline CDR1 is MNHEY and CDR2 SVGAGI. CDR3 in amino acids: CASSYSGICTF. As DNA, the CDR3 is TGTGCCAGCAGTTACAGCGGGATCTGCACCTTC.

The chain is built from TRBV5-1 and TRBJ2-3; D may be TRBD1 (7 bases). This CDR3 is 15 amino acids long. V was shortened by 4 bases and J by 2 bases, with 14 bases between the two germline ends. The germline gives CDR1 SGHRS, CDR2 YFSETQ. The CDR3 loop reads CASSQEGQSTDTQYF. CDR3 nucleotides: TGCGCCAGCAGCCAGGAGGGACAGTCCACAGATACGCAGTATTTT.

This clone has a single count. The V gene is TRBV6-1, the J gene TRBJ1-2, with D tentatively TRBD1 (6 bases). V lost 1 base to trimming and J lost 4 bases, with 13 bases between them. The CDR3 extends over 15 amino acids. Looked up from germline, CDR1 is MNHNS and CDR2 is SASEGT. The CDR3 loop reads CASSEGGQSTYGYTF. In nucleotides, the CDR3 is TGTGCCAGCAGTGAAGGCGGACAGTCCACCTATGGCTACACCTTC.

V usage is TRBV7-8 and J usage is TRBJ2-4; 10 bases map to TRBD2. V gave up 5 bases and J gave up 2 bases; unmatched junction bases: 6. The CDR3 extends over 16 amino acids. Germline CDR1 reads SGHVS; CDR2 reads FQNEAQ. The CDR3: CASSHSGGATKNIQYF. The CDR3 DNA reads as TGTGCCAGCAGCCACAGCGGGGGGGCGACCAAAAACATTCAGTACTTC.

J is TRBJ1-6 and V is TRBV5-5, with D perhaps TRBD1 (6 bases). V was shortened by 4 bases and J by 10 bases, with 18 bases between the two germline ends. Germline CDR1 and CDR2: SGHKS and YYEKEE (reference sequence). There are 15 residues in the CDR3. In nucleotides, the CDR3 is TGTGCCAGCAGCCAGGAGAGGGGGGGTCGATCACCCCTCCACTTT. Translated, it gives CASSQERGGRSPLHF.